These T cell receptor beta chains were read from a single sample in a study of blood T cell repertoires in COVID-19. The method was immunoSEQ multiplex PCR; TCRdb's version includes in-frame clones alone and lacks a portion of them. The repertoire holds some 120,000 clones, with around 83% as singletons. Sequencing used peripheral blood. These receptors were taken from a man aged 65 to 85 with acute or convalescent COVID-19. The CDR3 runs from the conserved cysteine through the conserved F or W. A D gene is named only where the DNA matches it firmly. Clone size is stated in some rows and not others, as once, few, many or a class when expanded.

j_gene	d_gene	abundance	v_gene	CDR3nt	CDR3aa
TRBJ2-1	-	once	TRBV6-4	TGTGCCAGCAGCATGTCTGGCGGGATGGGGAAGCAGTTCTTC	CASSMSGGMGKQFF
TRBJ2-4	-	-	TRBV28	TGTGCCAGCACCCTAAGTGAGCCAGGGATGAGAAAAAACATTCAGTACTTC	CASTLSEPGMRKNIQYF
TRBJ1-1	-	-	TRBV6-5	TGTGCCAGCAAGGGGTTTAACACTGAAGCTTTCTTT	CASKGFNTEAFF
TRBJ1-1	-	-	TRBV6-5	TGTGCCAGCAAGCAGAACACTGAAGCTTTCTTT	CASKQNTEAFF
TRBJ1-1	-	-	TRBV28	TGTGCCAGCCAGGGACATTTGAACACTGAAGCTTTCTTT	CASQGHLNTEAFF
TRBJ2-2	TRBD1	-	TRBV5-1	TGCGCCAGCAGCCCACAGGGGGCAAACACCGGGGAGCTGTTTTTT	CASSPQGANTGELFF
TRBJ2-3	-	-	TRBV7-9	TGTGCCAGCAGCTTAGGTCAGTCCACAGATACGCAGTATTTT	CASSLGQSTDTQYF
TRBJ1-4	-	-	TRBV5-5	TGTGCCAGCAGCTCCCAGGGAGGGGAAAAACTGTTTTTT	CASSSQGGEKLFF
TRBJ2-3	-	-	TRBV2	TGTGCCACCTACCCGGGACTTAGCACAGATACGCAGTATTTT	CATYPGLSTDTQYF
TRBJ2-7	TRBD1	-	TRBV5-1	TGCGCCAGCAGCGATAGGACAGGGGTCTCCTACGAGCAGTACTTC	CASSDRTGVSYEQYF
TRBJ1-6	TRBD1	-	TRBV5-1	TGCGCCAGCAGCATGGACCGGGACAGGGCTAATTCACCCCTCCACTTT	CASSMDRDRANSPLHF
TRBJ1-1	-	-	TRBV18	TGTGCCAGCTTTTCCGGGAAGAACACTGAAGCTTTCTTT	CASFSGKNTEAFF
TRBJ1-6	TRBD1	-	TRBV3-1/TRBV3-2	TGTGCCAGCAGCCACGACGACAGGGATGATTCACCCCTCCACTTT	CASSHDDRDDSPLHF
TRBJ2-2	-	-	TRBV29-1	TGCAGCGTAAACAGGGACACCGGGGAGCTGTTTTTT	CSVNRDTGELFF
TRBJ2-6	-	-	TRBV6-6	TGTGCCAGCAGTCAACGCGTCACTGGCTCTGGGGCCAACGTCCTGACTTTC	CASSQRVTGSGANVLTF
TRBJ2-7	-	few	TRBV6-1	TGTGCCAGCAGTGAAGCCGGGGCGGGAAACGAGCAGTACTTC	CASSEAGAGNEQYF
TRBJ1-1	-	-	TRBV28	TGTGCCAGCAGTCGTACGACAGGGAACACTGAAGCTTTCTTT	CASSRTTGNTEAFF
TRBJ1-5	-	-	TRBV28	TGTGCCAGCAGCTATGATAATCAGCCCCAGCATTTT	CASSYDNQPQHF
TRBJ1-6	TRBD1	-	TRBV6-5	TGTGCCAGCAGCAGGCCGGGACAGGGCGACTCACCCCTCCACTTT	CASSRPGQGDSPLHF
TRBJ1-5	TRBD1	-	TRBV7-9	TGTGCCAGCAGCTTGGGACAGGGGAATCAGCCCCAGCATTTT	CASSLGQGNQPQHF
TRBJ2-2	TRBD1	many	TRBV12-3/TRBV12-4	TGTGTTACAGGGGGTGGGGAGCTGTTTTTT	CVTGGGELFF
TRBJ1-3	-	-	TRBV30	TGTGCCTGGACTAGTGGCAGGGGTAGAAACACCATATATTTT	CAWTSGRGRNTIYF
TRBJ2-2	-	-	TRBV5-1	TGCGCCAGCAGCTTCGACACCGGGGAGCTGTTTTTT	CASSFDTGELFF
TRBJ1-5	-	-	TRBV28	TGTGCCAGCAGCCATAGTAATAGCAATCAGCCCCAGCATTTT	CASSHSNSNQPQHF
TRBJ2-7	TRBD1	-	TRBV28	TGTGCCAGTCCTCCCACTGACAGGGTCATGGACGAGCAGTACTTC	CASPPTDRVMDEQYF
TRBJ2-1	-	once	TRBV5-1	TGCGCCAGCAGCTTGAACAGTAGGGGCAATGAGCAGTTCTTC	CASSLNSRGNEQFF
TRBJ2-7	-	-	TRBV5-1	TGCGCCAGCAGCTTGGGGGATAGCGGAGCCTACGAGCAGTACTTC	CASSLGDSGAYEQYF
TRBJ1-2	-	-	TRBV5-1	TGCGCCAGCAGCCAGACAGGAACTAACTATGGCTACACCTTC	CASSQTGTNYGYTF
TRBJ1-1	TRBD1	-	TRBV5-1	TGCGCCAGCAGCTTTGGGACAGGGGGCACTGAAGCTTTCTTT	CASSFGTGGTEAFF
TRBJ1-1	TRBD1	-	TRBV4-2	TGTGCCAGCAGCCGAGAACAGGGGATCACTGAAGCTTTCTTT	CASSREQGITEAFF
TRBJ2-3	TRBD2	-	TRBV5-1	TGCGCCAGCAGCTCCGGGACTAGCGGCACAGATACGCAGTATTTT	CASSSGTSGTDTQYF
TRBJ2-7	TRBD1	-	TRBV4-1	TGCGCCAGCAGCCAAGAGACAGGGGGCTTTCTACGGTTGCAGTACTTC	CASSQETGGFLRLQYF
TRBJ2-7	-	-	TRBV10-3	TGTGCCATCAGGGCTGGGAGCGAGCAGTACTTC	CAIRAGSEQYF
TRBJ1-5	-	-	TRBV19	TGTGCCAGTAGCACCAAAGGAGGGATTAGCAATCAGCCCCAGCATTTT	CASSTKGGISNQPQHF
TRBJ1-2	TRBD1	few	TRBV3-1/TRBV3-2	TGTGCCAGCAGTACAGGGGGAAATGGCTACACCTTC	CASSTGGNGYTF
TRBJ1-1	-	-	TRBV9	TGTGCCAGCAGCATCGACTGGCAACAAGAAGCTTTCTTT	CASSIDWQQEAFF
TRBJ2-7	TRBD1	-	TRBV28	TGTGCCAGCAACAAGGGGGGGACAGGGTCCTACGAGCAGTACTTC	CASNKGGTGSYEQYF
TRBJ2-7	TRBD2	-	TRBV28	TGTGCCAGCAGTGGTAGCGGGCCGAAGGTCTACGAGCAGTACTTC	CASSGSGPKVYEQYF
TRBJ1-5	-	-	TRBV3-1/TRBV3-2	TGTGCCAGCAGCTCCGGACAGAGCAATCAGCCCCAGCATTTT	CASSSGQSNQPQHF
TRBJ2-3	TRBD2	once	TRBV5-1	TGCGCCAGCAGCCCTAGCGGGAGAGTCGCAGATACGCAGTATTTT	CASSPSGRVADTQYF
TRBJ2-7	TRBD2	-	TRBV9	TGTGCCAGCAGCCCCCCGGGACTACCCTACGAGCAGTACTTC	CASSPPGLPYEQYF
TRBJ1-2	TRBD1	-	TRBV2	TGTGCCAGCAGGACAGGGTTACAGGGCTACACCTTC	CASRTGLQGYTF
TRBJ2-3	TRBD1	-	TRBV15	TGTGCCACCAGCAGAGGGTGGACAGGAACAGATACGCAGTATTTT	CATSRGWTGTDTQYF
TRBJ1-2	-	-	TRBV28	TGTGCCAGCAGTTTAGAGGGCTGGGTTGGCTACACCTTC	CASSLEGWVGYTF
TRBJ2-7	TRBD2	-	TRBV29-1	TGCAGCGTTGAAGATTTGCGGGGACTAGCGGGCGGCGAGCAGTACTTC	CSVEDLRGLAGGEQYF
TRBJ1-3	-	-	TRBV30	TGTGGAGGAAGCTCTGGAAACACCATATATTTT	CGGSSGNTIYF